Listed here are 29 T cell receptor beta chains from one sample, sequenced in a study of T cell responses to AZD1222 COVID-19 vaccine. Assay: immunoSEQ multiplex PCR; the TCRdb copy retains only in-frame clones and omits some. The sample consists of 50,000 to 75,000 clones, about 74% of them appearing once. Sequenced here: peripheral blood, sampled on day 0 of AZD1222 vaccination. These receptors were taken from an adult in good health.

The chain couples TRBV29-1 to TRBJ1-1; D gene ambiguous. CDR3 length: 11 residues. V shed 1 base and J shed 7 bases, with 7 bases lying between them. CDR1 is SQVTM, CDR2 ANQGSEA, per germline. The chain's CDR3 is CSVEGQLEAFF. The CDR3 coding sequence is TGCAGCGTTGAAGGGCAGCTTGAAGCTTTCTTT.

This chain connects TRBV19 to TRBJ1-5, with 10 bases matching TRBD1. V shed 4 bases, J shed 7 bases, and the junction held 10 bases outside the gene matches. The CDR3 has 16 residues. Germline-derived CDR1 and CDR2 are LNHDA and SQIVND (reference sequence). The CDR3 nucleotides read TGTGCCAGTAGTAAGGACAGGGGGGGCCCAGAGCAGCCCCAGCATTTT. Translation gives CASSKDRGGPEQPQHF.

The rearrangement joins TRBV28 to TRBJ1-1, with D maybe TRBD1 (5 bases). V dropped 5 bases and J dropped 1 base, with 11 bases sitting between them. The CDR3 is made up of 14 amino acids. The germline V gene encodes CDR1 MDHEN and CDR2 SYDVKM. This chain's CDR3 is CASSQGFKNTEAFF. The CDR3, as DNA: TGTGCCAGCAGTCAGGGTTTTAAGAACACTGAAGCTTTCTTT.

Only a few counts were recorded for this clone. The V and J genes are TRBV27 and TRBJ2-7; D uncertain. In germline, CDR1 is MNHEY, CDR2 SMNVEV (reference sequence). The germline V and J ends were trimmed by 0 bases and 5 bases, with 11 bases remaining between them. CDR3 length: 14 amino acids. CDR3 in DNA: TGTGCCAGCAGTTTATCCTCCTCCCTGGACGAGCAGTACTTC. This encodes CASSLSSSLDEQYF.

The chain uses TRBV6-2 or TRBV6-3 and TRBJ2-2, with TRBD1 identical over 8 bases. This CDR3 spans 16 amino acids. CDR1 and CDR2 from the germline V gene are MNHEY and SVGEGT. With 4 bases clipped from V and 4 bases from J, the junction kept 8 bases outside the gene matches. CDR3 bases: TGTGCCAGCAGTTCGGGGACAGGACTGGGCACCGGGGAGCTGTTTTTT. As protein: CASSSGTGLGTGELFF.

The chain joins TRBV4-3 to TRBJ2-6; possible D gene TRBD1, 5 bases. V lost 3 bases and J lost 0, with 12 bases in between. The CDR3 length is 17 residues. Germline CDR1 is LGHNA and CDR2 is YSLEER. The CDR3 nucleotides read TGCGCCAGCAGCCAGTGGGGCGGTTACTCTGGGGCCAACGTCCTGACTTTC. Amino acids: CASSQWGGYSGANVLTF.

V usage is TRBV29-1 and J usage is TRBJ1-1; TRBD1 is a possible D gene (6 bases). CDR1 and CDR2 from the germline V gene are SQVTM and ANQGSEA. There are 11 residues in the CDR3. Trimming stripped 6 bases from V and 4 bases from J, with 9 bases between. The CDR3 DNA reads TGCAGCGTCCAACAGGGCACTGAAGCTTTCTTT. Translated, it gives CSVQQGTEAFF.

In this sample, this clone turned up a few times. The chain has TRBV3-1 (or the pseudogene TRBV3-2) and TRBJ1-1; a possible D gene is TRBD1 (6 bases). Germline V gene sequence: CDR1 LGHDT, CDR2 YNNKEL (reference sequence). Deletions cut 0 bases from V and 0 bases from J, with 8 bases between. CDR3 size: 15 residues. The DNA of the CDR3 is TGTGCCAGCAGCCAAGAGACAGGTATGAACACTGAAGCTTTCTTT. Translated: CASSQETGMNTEAFF.

V is TRBV14 and J is TRBJ2-5, with 8 bases lining up with TRBD1. The CDR3 length is 16 residues. Losses at the gene ends were 4 bases for V and 4 bases for J; bases not matched to a gene: 11. The germline gives CDR1 SGHDN, CDR2 FVKESK. CDR3 amino acids: CASSRAQSRGRETQYF. CDR3 sequence (DNA): TGTGCCAGCAGCCGAGCCCAGTCCAGGGGGCGAGAGACCCAGTACTTC.

The chain couples TRBV28 to TRBJ2-7; D may be TRBD1 (6 bases). This CDR3 is 14 amino acids long. V lost 6 bases and J 6 bases, leaving 18 bases between the germline ends. Germline V gene data show CDR1 as MDHEN and CDR2 as SYDVKM. The CDR3 spells CASSNAQGLSEQYF. CDR3 nucleotides: TGTGCCAGCAGCAATGCGCAGGGGTTGAGCGAGCAGTACTTC.

This rearrangement joins TRBV6-2 or TRBV6-3 to TRBJ1-5; TRBD1 agrees at 7 bases. The CDR3 sequence is 17 residues long. Germline assignment: CDR1 MNHEY and CDR2 SVGEGT. V lost 2 bases to trimming and J lost 2 bases; unmatched junction nucleotides: 9. CDR3 nucleotide sequence: TGTGCCAGCAGTTACGCGAGCAGGGGGGCCCGCAATCAGCCCCAGCATTTT. Amino acid sequence: CASSYASRGARNQPQHF.

V gene TRBV6-6 combines with J gene TRBJ2-1; no clear D gene. Trimming took 4 bases from V and 7 from J, leaving 5 bases between them. This CDR3 has 11 amino acids. In germline, CDR1 is MNHNY, CDR2 SVGAGI (reference sequence). DNA for the CDR3: TGTGCCAGCAGTTCTAAGAATGAGCAGTTCTTC. Translation: CASSSKNEQFF.

This clone was detected a few times. This chain uses TRBV19 with TRBJ1-2; TRBD1 agrees at 7 bases. V dropped 5 bases and J dropped 4; count of bases not matched to a gene: 7. The CDR3 consists of 14 residues. Germline-derived CDR1 and CDR2 are LNHDA and SQIVND (reference sequence). The CDR3: CASSSTGVVYGYTF. In DNA form, the CDR3 reads TGTGCCAGTAGTTCAACAGGGGTGGTCTATGGCTACACCTTC. Looking up the rest from reference TRBV19 and TRBJ1-2 gives the full variable domain: DGGITQSPKYLFRKEGQNVTLSCEQNLNHDAMYWYRQDPGQGLRLIYYSQIVNDFQKGDIAEGYSVSREKKESFPLTVTSAQKNPTAFYLCASSSTGVVYGYTFGSGTRLTVV.

Of note for this clone: This CDR3 is also generated by other DNA sequences in the sample. This sequence joins TRBV4-3 and TRBJ1-2, with D uncertain. The CDR3 spans 14 residues. The V end lost 1 base, the J end lost 4 bases, and 10 bases lay between the germline ends. Germline values: CDR1 LGHNA, CDR2 YSLEER. CDR3 region: CASSQGGSSYGYTF. As DNA, the CDR3 is TGCGCCAGCAGCCAAGGCGGCAGCAGCTATGGCTACACCTTC.

J is TRBJ1-4 and V is TRBV9; no clear D gene. Trimming took off 0 bases at V and 0 bases at J, with 9 bases between the two ends. Germline V gene data show CDR1 as SGDLS and CDR2 as YYNGEE. CDR3 length equals 16 residues. This CDR3 is CASSVAMATTNEKLFF. CDR3 DNA sequence: TGTGCCAGCAGCGTAGCTATGGCAACAACTAATGAAAAACTGTTTTTT.

In nucleotides, the CDR3 is TGTGCCAGCAGTTGGGGCGCCGGGGAGCTGTTTTTT. This sequence encodes CASSWGAGELFF. The V and J genes are TRBV12-3 or TRBV12-4 and TRBJ2-2; weak D call: TRBD1 (5 bases). The CDR3 is made up of 12 amino acids. The V and J ends lost 4 bases and 6 bases respectively, with 6 bases between them.

CDR3 in amino acids: CASSVAGETEAFF. CDR3 in DNA: TGTGCCAGCAGCGTAGCAGGGGAGACTGAAGCTTTCTTT. This chain links TRBV9 with TRBJ1-1; perhaps TRBD1 as D (6 bases). Germline loops: CDR1 SGDLS, CDR2 YYNGEE. The CDR3 length is 13 residues. Trimming took 0 bases from V and 5 from J, leaving 8 bases between them.

The rearrangement uses TRBV4-3 and TRBJ2-7; D is unclear. The V gene lost 1 base and the J gene lost 6 bases, with 13 bases spanning the gap. This CDR3 is built from 14 residues. CDR1 is LGHNA, CDR2 YSLEER, per germline. CDR3: CASSQGVVGFEQYF. The DNA for the CDR3 is TGCGCCAGCAGCCAAGGAGTCGTAGGCTTCGAGCAGTACTTC.

CDR3 sequence (DNA): TGTGCCAGCAGCTTGGATGGCAGGGGGCGCGTTGGCTACACCTTC. Translated, it gives CASSLDGRGRVGYTF. The chain employs TRBV5-8 and TRBJ1-2; 8 bases align to TRBD1. The CDR3 is made up of 15 amino acids. Germline V gives CDR1 SGHTS, CDR2 YDEGEE. Trimming cost V 0 bases and J 7 bases; bases outside gene matches: 8. Full variable domain (missing parts from reference TRBV5-8 and TRBJ1-2): EAGVTQSPTHLIKTRGQQATLRCSPISGHTSVYWYQQALGLGLQFLLWYDEGEERNRGNFPPRFSGRQFPNYSSELNVNALELEDSALYLCASSLDGRGRVGYTFGSGTRLTVV.

CDR3 nucleotide sequence: TGTGCCAGCTCACCAATAGCTCAGGGGATTACATACAATGAGCAGTTCTTC. It yields the protein CASSPIAQGITYNEQFF. The chain uses TRBV18 and TRBJ2-1, with D maybe TRBD1 (6 bases). Trimming took off 2 bases at V and 4 bases at J, with 18 bases between the two ends. The CDR3 is 17 residues long. Germline loops: CDR1 KGHSH, CDR2 LQKENI.

J is TRBJ2-3 and V is TRBV7-6; the D gene is possibly TRBD1 (5 bases). CDR1 is SGHVS, CDR2 FNYEAQ, per germline. Trimming removed 5 bases from V and 2 bases from J, with 14 bases in between. The CDR3 is 15 amino acids. Here the CDR3 reads CASSLSKGSTDTQYF. The CDR3 nucleotides read TGTGCCAGCAGCCTCTCCAAGGGGTCCACAGATACGCAGTATTTT.

This CDR3 reads CAWSGGYTEAFF. The CDR3 nucleotides are TGTGCCTGGAGCGGAGGATACACTGAAGCTTTCTTT. The chain joins TRBV30 to TRBJ1-1; no clear D gene. Trimming took off 3 bases at V and 3 bases at J, with 8 bases between the two ends. The CDR3 totals 12 residues. In germline, CDR1 is GTSNPN, CDR2 SVGIG (reference sequence).

The chain couples TRBV29-1 to TRBJ1-4; possibly TRBD1 for D (5 bases). Germline V gives CDR1 SQVTM, CDR2 ANQGSEA. Deletions cut 7 bases from V and 3 bases from J, with 12 bases between. CDR3 length equals 13 residues. For the CDR3, the DNA is TGCAGCGCCTCGGGGGGGGCTAATGAAAAACTGTTTTTT. It is translated as CSASGGANEKLFF.

The V gene is TRBV27, the J gene TRBJ2-1; D is perhaps TRBD2 (5 bases). V gave up 8 bases and J gave up 6 bases, with 20 bases separating them. The CDR3 is 15 residues long. Per germline, CDR1 MNHEY and CDR2 SMNVEV (reference sequence). CDR3 sequence: CASGSLAEVGNEQFF. Written as DNA, the CDR3 is TGTGCCAGCGGATCCCTGGCGGAGGTTGGCAATGAGCAGTTCTTC.

The chain is built from TRBV5-1 and TRBJ2-1; 10 bases are shared with TRBD1. Trimming at V came to 0 bases and at J to 7 bases, leaving 7 bases not matched to a gene. The CDR3 totals 16 residues. Germline lookup yields CDR1 SGHRS and CDR2 YFSETQ. The CDR3 DNA reads TGCGCCAGCAGCTTGGTAGCCGGGACAGGGGAGAATGAGCAGTTCTTC. Encoded protein: CASSLVAGTGENEQFF.

The rearrangement links TRBV30 to TRBJ2-2; D is ambiguous. The CDR3 length is 14 residues. Germline CDR1 reads GTSNPN; CDR2 reads SVGIG (reference sequence). The V end was cut by 3 bases, the J end by 5 bases, with 13 bases between. CDR3: CAWRLIGRTGELFF. CDR3 nucleotide sequence: TGTGCCTGGAGGTTAATCGGGCGGACCGGGGAGCTGTTTTTT.

This clone came up a few times. The chain links TRBV6-5 to TRBJ2-2, with D tentatively TRBD2 (5 bases). Per the germline V gene, CDR1 is MNHEY and CDR2 is SVGAGI. This CDR3 is 16 amino acids long. V lost 2 bases and J lost 4, with 14 bases in between. CDR3 residues: CASSYPDGGGTGELFF. Written as DNA, the CDR3 is TGTGCCAGCAGTTACCCGGACGGAGGAGGCACCGGGGAGCTGTTTTTT.

The chain employs TRBV7-2 and TRBJ2-1; 8 bases are a match to TRBD2. Germline V gene lookup returns CDR1 SGHTA and CDR2 FQGNSA. The CDR3 sequence is 15 residues long. Germline trimming cut 2 bases from V and 8 bases from J; bases unmatched to any gene: 8. CDR3 sequence (DNA): TGTGCCAGCAGCTTATGGGGACTAGGCCCCCATGAGCAGTTCTTC. Its protein is CASSLWGLGPHEQFF. The complete variable domain, with remaining parts taken from reference TRBV7-2 and TRBJ2-1, reads GAGVSQSPSNKVTEKGKDVELRCDPISGHTALYWYRQSLGQGLEFLIYFQGNSAPDKSGLPSDRFSAERTGGSVSTLTIQRTQQEDSAVYLCASSLWGLGPHEQFFGPGTRLTVL.

V gene TRBV25-1 combines with J gene TRBJ1-4, with a tentative D call TRBD1 (6 bases). V lost 7 bases and J lost 8, with 20 bases in between. The CDR3 has 15 residues. CDR1 and CDR2 from the germline V gene are MGHDK and SYGVNS. This CDR3 is CASTSPGTWNEKLFF. DNA for the CDR3: TGTGCCAGCACCTCCCCTGGGACATGGAACGAAAAACTGTTTTTT.